This T cell receptor beta chain emerged from a study of cytomegalovirus exposure and HLA in healthy donors. On this clone itself: No antigen is known for it.

Assay: immunoSEQ multiplex PCR; the TCRdb copy retains only in-frame clones and omits some. The sample lists some 210,000 clones, over 65% occurring once. Whole-study findings and limits: The study put 150 to 200 TCR beta chains on its list as cytomegalovirus-associated. In vitro assays verified that three CMV-associated chains recognized CMV antigens specifically. The majority of TCR sequences were rare, yet some public TCRs appeared in many donors.

The CDR3 extends over 14 amino acids. Germline-derived CDR1 and CDR2 are LNHNV and YYDKDF (reference sequence). The ends were cut back, 4 bases at V and 4 bases at J, with 11 bases in the middle. The sequence derives from a woman aged 18-29 years in good health and CMV-seronegative. The rearrangement joins TRBV15 to TRBJ1-5; weak D call: TRBD1 (5 bases). Sequencing was done on a sample of PBMCs. CDR3 amino acids: CATSKDWTNQPQHF. CDR3 nucleotide sequence: TGTGCCACCAGCAAGGACTGGACAAATCAGCCCCAGCATTTT.